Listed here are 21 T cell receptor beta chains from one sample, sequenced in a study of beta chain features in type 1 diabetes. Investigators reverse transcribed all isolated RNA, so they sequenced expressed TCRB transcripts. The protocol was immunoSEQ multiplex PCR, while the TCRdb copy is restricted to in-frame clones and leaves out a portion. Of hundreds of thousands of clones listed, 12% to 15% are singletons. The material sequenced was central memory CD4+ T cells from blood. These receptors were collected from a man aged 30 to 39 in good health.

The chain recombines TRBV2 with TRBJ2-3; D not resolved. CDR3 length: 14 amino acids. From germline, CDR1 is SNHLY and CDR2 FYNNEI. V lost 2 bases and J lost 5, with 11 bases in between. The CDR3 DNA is TGTGCCAGCAGTGAAAGGGCCGTGGTAGATACGCAGTATTTT. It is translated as CASSERAVVDTQYF. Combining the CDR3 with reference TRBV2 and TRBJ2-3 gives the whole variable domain EPEVTQTPSHQVTQMGQEVILRCVPISNHLYFYWYRQILGQKVEFLVSFYNNEISEKSEIFDDQFSVERPDGSNFTLKIRSTKLEDSAMYFCASSERAVVDTQYFGPGTRLTVL.

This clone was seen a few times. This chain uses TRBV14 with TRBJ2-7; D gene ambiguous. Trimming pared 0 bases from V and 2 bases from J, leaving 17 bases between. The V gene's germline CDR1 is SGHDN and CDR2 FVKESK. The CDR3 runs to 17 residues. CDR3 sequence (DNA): TGTGCCAGCAGCCAAGACCCTCAACTACATTGGGCCTACGAGCAGTACTTC. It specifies CASSQDPQLHWAYEQYF. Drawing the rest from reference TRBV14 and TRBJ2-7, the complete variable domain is EAGVTQFPSHSVIEKGQTVTLRCDPISGHDNLYWYRRVMGKEIKFLLHFVKESKQDESGMPNNRFLAERTGGTYSTLKVQPAELEDSGVYFCASSQDPQLHWAYEQYFGPGTRLTVT.

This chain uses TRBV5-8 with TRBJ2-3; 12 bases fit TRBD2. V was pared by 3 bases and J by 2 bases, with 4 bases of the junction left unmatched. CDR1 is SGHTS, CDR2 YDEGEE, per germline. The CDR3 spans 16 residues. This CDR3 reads CASSSRLAGDTDTQYF. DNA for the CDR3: TGTGCCAGCAGCTCCCGACTAGCGGGAGACACAGATACGCAGTATTTT.

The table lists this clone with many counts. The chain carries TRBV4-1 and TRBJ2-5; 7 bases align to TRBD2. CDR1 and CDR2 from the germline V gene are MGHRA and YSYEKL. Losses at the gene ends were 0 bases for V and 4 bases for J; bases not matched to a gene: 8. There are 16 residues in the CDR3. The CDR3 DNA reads TGCGCCAGCAGCCAAGATGGCTCCACGGGAGGAGAGACCCAGTACTTC. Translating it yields CASSQDGSTGGETQYF.

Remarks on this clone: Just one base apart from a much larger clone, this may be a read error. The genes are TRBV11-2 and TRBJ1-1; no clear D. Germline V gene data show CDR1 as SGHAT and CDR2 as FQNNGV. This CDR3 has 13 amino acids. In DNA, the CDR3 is TGTGCCAGCAGCCCCTCCCTGAACACTGAGGCTTTCTTT. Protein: CASSPSLNTEAFF.

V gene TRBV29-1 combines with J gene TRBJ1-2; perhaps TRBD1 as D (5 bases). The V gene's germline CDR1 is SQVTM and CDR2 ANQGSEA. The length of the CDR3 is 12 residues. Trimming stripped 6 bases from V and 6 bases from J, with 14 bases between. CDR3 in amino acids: CSVITGSDGYTF. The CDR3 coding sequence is TGCAGCGTAATTACAGGTAGCGATGGCTACACCTTC.

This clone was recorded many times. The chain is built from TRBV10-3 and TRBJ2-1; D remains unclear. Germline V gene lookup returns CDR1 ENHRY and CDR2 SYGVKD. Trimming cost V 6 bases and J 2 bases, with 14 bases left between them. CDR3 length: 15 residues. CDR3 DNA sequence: TGTGCCATCAGCACGGAGCGTACCGCCTACAATGAGCAGTTCTTC. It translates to CAISTERTAYNEQFF.

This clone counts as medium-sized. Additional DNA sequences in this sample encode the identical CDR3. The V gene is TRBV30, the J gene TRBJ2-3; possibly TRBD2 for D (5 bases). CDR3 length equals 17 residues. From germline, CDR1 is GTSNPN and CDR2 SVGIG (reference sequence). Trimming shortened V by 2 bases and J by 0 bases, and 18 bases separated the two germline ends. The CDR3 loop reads CAWSLAGLAFSTDTQYF. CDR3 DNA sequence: TGTGCCTGGAGTTTGGCCGGGCTAGCCTTTAGCACAGATACGCAGTATTTT.

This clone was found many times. The CDR3 coding sequence is TGTGCCAGCAGTTTGCGGGGGAACAATGAGCAGTTCTTC. Encoded protein: CASSLRGNNEQFF. The genes are TRBV27 and TRBJ2-1; 7 bases fit TRBD2. The CDR3 is 13 residues long. J gave up 5 bases and V 3 bases, and 1 base lay outside the gene matches. Per the germline V gene, CDR1 is MNHEY and CDR2 is SMNVEV (reference sequence).

CDR3 sequence reads: CASRFSTASNYGYTF. The CDR3 coding sequence is TGTGCCAGCAGGTTCTCGACAGCATCTAACTATGGCTACACCTTC. The chain links TRBV6-5 to TRBJ1-2; the D gene is possibly TRBD1 (5 bases). V shed 6 bases and J shed 0 bases, with 14 bases lying between them. The germline CDR1 and CDR2 sequences are MNHEY and SVGAGI. The length of the CDR3 is 15 residues.

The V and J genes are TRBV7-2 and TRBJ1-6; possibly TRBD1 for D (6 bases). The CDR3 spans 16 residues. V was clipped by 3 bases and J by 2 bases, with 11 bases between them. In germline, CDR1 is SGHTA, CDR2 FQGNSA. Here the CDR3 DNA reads TGTGCCAGCAGCTTGGGAGGGGGGGCCTATAATTCACCCCTCCACTTT. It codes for CASSLGGGAYNSPLHF.

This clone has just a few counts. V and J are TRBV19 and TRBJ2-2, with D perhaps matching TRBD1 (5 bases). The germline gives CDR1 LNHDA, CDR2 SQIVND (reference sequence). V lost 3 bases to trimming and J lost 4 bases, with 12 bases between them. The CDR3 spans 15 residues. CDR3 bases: TGTGCCAGTAGTATGGCCACCAGGGTCACCGGGGAGCTGTTTTTT. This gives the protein CASSMATRVTGELFF.

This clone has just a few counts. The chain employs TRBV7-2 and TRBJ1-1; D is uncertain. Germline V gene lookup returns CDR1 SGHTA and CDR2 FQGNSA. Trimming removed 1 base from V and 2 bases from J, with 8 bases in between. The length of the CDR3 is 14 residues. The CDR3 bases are TGTGCCAGCAGCTTAGTGCACAGAAACACTGAAGCTTTCTTT. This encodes CASSLVHRNTEAFF.

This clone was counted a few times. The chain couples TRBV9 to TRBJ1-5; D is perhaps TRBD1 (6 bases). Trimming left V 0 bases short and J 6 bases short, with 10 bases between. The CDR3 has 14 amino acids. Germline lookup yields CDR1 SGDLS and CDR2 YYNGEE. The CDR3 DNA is TGTGCCAGCAGCGTAGACAGGGTCGGTCAGCCCCAGCATTTT. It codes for CASSVDRVGQPQHF.

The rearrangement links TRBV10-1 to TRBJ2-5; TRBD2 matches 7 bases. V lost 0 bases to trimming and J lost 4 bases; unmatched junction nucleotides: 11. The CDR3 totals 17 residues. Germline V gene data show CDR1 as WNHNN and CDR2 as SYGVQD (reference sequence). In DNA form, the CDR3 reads TGCGCCAGCAGTGAGTCGCCGCAAGCGGGACGGCGAGAGACCCAGTACTTC. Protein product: CASSESPQAGRRETQYF.

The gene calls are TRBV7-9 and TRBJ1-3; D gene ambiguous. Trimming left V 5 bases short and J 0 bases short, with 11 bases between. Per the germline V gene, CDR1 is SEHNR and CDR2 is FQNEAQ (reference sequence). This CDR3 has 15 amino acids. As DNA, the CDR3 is TGTGCCAGCAGCCGCGAAGTCTTCTCTGGAAACACCATATATTTT. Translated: CASSREVFSGNTIYF.

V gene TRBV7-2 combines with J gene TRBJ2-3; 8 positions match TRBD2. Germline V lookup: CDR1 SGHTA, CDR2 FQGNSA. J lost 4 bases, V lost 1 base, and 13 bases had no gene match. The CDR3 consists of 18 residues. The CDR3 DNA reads TGTGCCAGCAGCTTAGGAGTAACTAGCGGACGTGGGGCAGATACGCAGTATTTT. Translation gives CASSLGVTSGRGADTQYF.

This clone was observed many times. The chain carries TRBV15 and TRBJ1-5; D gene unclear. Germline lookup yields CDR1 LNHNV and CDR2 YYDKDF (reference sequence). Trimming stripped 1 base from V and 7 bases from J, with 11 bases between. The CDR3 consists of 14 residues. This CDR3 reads CATSRAQDFQPQHF. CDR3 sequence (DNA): TGTGCCACCAGCAGAGCCCAAGATTTCCAGCCCCAGCATTTT.

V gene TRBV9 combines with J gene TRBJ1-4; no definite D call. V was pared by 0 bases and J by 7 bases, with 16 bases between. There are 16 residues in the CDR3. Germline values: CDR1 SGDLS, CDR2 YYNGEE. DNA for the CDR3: TGTGCCAGCAGCGTAGCTCCGCAGGCCAGGACTGAAAAACTGTTTTTT. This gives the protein CASSVAPQARTEKLFF. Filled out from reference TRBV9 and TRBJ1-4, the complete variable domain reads DSGVTQTPKHLITATGQRVTLRCSPRSGDLSVYWYQQSLDQGLQFLIQYYNGEERAKGNILERFSAQQFPDLHSELNLSSLELGDSALYFCASSVAPQARTEKLFFGSGTQLSVL.

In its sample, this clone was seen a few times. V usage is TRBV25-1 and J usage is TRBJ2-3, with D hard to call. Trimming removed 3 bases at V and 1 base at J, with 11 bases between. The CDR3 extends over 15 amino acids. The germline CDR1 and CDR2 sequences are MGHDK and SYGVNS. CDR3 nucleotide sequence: TGTGCCAGCAGTGATAGAACAGAGCGCACAGATACGCAGTATTTT. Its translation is CASSDRTERTDTQYF. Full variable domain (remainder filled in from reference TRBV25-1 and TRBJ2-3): EADIYQTPRYLVIGTGKKITLECSQTMGHDKMYWYQQDPGMELHLIHYSYGVNSTEKGDLSSESTVSRIRTEHFPLTLESARPSHTSQYLCASSDRTERTDTQYFGPGTRLTVL.

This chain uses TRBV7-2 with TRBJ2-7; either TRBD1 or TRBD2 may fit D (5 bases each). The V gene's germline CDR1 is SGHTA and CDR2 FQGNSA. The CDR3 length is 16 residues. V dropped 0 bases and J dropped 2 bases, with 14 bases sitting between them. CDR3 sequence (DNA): TGTGCCAGCAGCTTAGCGTGGGACCTCCCCCCCTACGAGCAGTACGTC. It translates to CASSLAWDLPPYEQYV.